This T cell receptor (beta chain) was documented in a study of shared clonotypes between healthy human individuals. Germline assignment: CDR1 MDHEN and CDR2 SYDVKM. V was cut by 7 bases and J by 0 bases, with 4 bases left in between. The CDR3 spans 12 residues. Only in-frame clones appear in the TCRdb table, and some are missing; sequencing was by immunoSEQ multiplex PCR. The sample gives under 1,900,000 clones, less than 99% of which show up once; about 0.34% is in the top ten. Overall study findings and caveats: Clonotypes shared by all four donors outscored non-shared clonotypes in generation probability.

Note on this clone: The antigen is not known.

The TCR was taken from a man younger than 40 in good health. The sample taken for sequencing was naive CD4+ T cells sorted from blood. Regarding subset: CD45RA+ positively selected. The chain links TRBV28 to TRBJ1-5; D remains ambiguous. The CDR3 nucleotides read TGTGCCAGCAAAATTAGCAATCAGCCCCAGCATTTT. It is translated as CASKISNQPQHF.